One sample yielded the 22 T cell receptor beta chains listed below, sequenced in a study of CD8 T cells in Susac syndrome (dated by TCRdb to the late 2010s). Library preparation was by the immunoSEQ multiplex PCR assay. RNA was extracted with the RNeasy kit and roughly 0.45 to 1 ug was reverse transcribed using random hexamers. In TCRdb, the public reads were trimmed at Q25 with fastp and aligned with MiXCR, with productive beta chains retained. Every distinct CDR3 protein forms one entry, paired with its most common genes and DNA. In all, the sample holds about 280,000 distinct CDR3 sequences, and about 85% of those were seen once. The ten largest clones capture over 0.1% of the sample. Sequenced sample: CD8+ T cells from PBMCs. Every receptor here comes from a human donor with multiple sclerosis.

This chain uses TRBV27 with TRBJ1-5; 8 nucleotides align to TRBD1. This CDR3 is 14 amino acids long. The germline CDR1 and CDR2 sequences are MNHEY and SMNVEV (reference sequence). J gave up 4 bases and V 3 bases, and 2 bases lay outside the gene matches. In DNA, the CDR3 is TGTGCCAGCAGTTTCCAGGGGGCTAATCAGCCCCAGCATTTT. This sequence encodes CASSFQGANQPQHF.

Only a few counts were recorded for this clonotype. The chain carries TRBV6-5 and TRBJ2-7; 9 bases fit TRBD1. The V segment lost 3 bases and the J segment 3 bases; nucleotides outside the gene matches: 6. CDR1 MNHEY and CDR2 SVGAGI come from the germline V gene. CDR3 size: 15 residues. CDR3 in amino acids: CASSYGRDRVYEQYF. DNA for the CDR3: TGTGCCAGCAGTTATGGCCGGGACAGGGTCTACGAGCAGTACTTC.

The chain has TRBV21-1 and TRBJ2-3; TRBD1, as called in the table, went unchecked against the DNA. TRBV21-1 is flagged as a pseudogene. CDR3 length: 16 amino acids. The CDR3: CASSSGQGARTDTQYF. CDR3 DNA sequence: TGTGCCAGCAGCTCCGGACAGGGGGCACGCACAGATACGCAGTATTTT.

The chain links TRBV19 to TRBJ2-7; 10 bases fit TRBD2. Germline assignment: CDR1 LNHDA and CDR2 SQIVND (reference sequence). The CDR3 length is 14 residues. V lost 8 bases and J lost 0; bases outside the gene matches: 4. CDR3 sequence: CASGLAGVSYEQYF. CDR3 DNA: TGTGCCAGTGGGCTAGCGGGAGTCTCCTACGAGCAGTACTTC.

This clonotype has a handful of counts. The chain couples TRBV27 to TRBJ2-7; TRBD2 agrees at 11 bases. Per the germline V gene, CDR1 is MNHEY and CDR2 is SMNVEV (reference sequence). Germline trimming cut 4 bases from V and 3 bases from J; bases unmatched to any gene: 5. This CDR3 is built from 15 residues. The CDR3 here is CASSYGLAGYYEQYF. The CDR3 bases are TGTGCCAGCAGTTATGGACTAGCGGGCTACTACGAGCAGTACTTC.

The chain couples TRBV27 to TRBJ2-2, with 7 positions matching TRBD2. V shed 3 bases and J 8 bases; nucleotides not matched to a gene: 0. The germline V gene has CDR1 MNHEY and CDR2 SMNVEV (reference sequence). The CDR3 extends over 12 amino acids. For the CDR3, the DNA is TGTGCCAGCAGTTTCGGGAGGGGGGAGCTGTTTTTT. Its protein product is CASSFGRGELFF.

This clonotype has a single count. This sequence joins TRBV11-2 and TRBJ1-4; tentatively, D is TRBD1 (5 bases). The CDR3 extends over 16 amino acids. Trimming took 1 base from V and 3 from J, leaving 12 bases between them. Germline V lookup: CDR1 SGHAT, CDR2 FQNNGV. CDR3 protein: CASSLGGGGSNEKLFF. In nucleotides, the CDR3 is TGTGCCAGCAGCTTAGGGGGCGGAGGGTCTAATGAAAAACTGTTTTTT.

The J gene is TRBJ2-7, the V gene TRBV12-3 or TRBV12-4; 8 bases map to TRBD1. This CDR3 is built from 13 residues. Trimming removed 5 bases from V and 7 bases from J; junction bases left unmatched: 7. The CDR3 DNA is TGTGCCAGCAGTGAGGACAGGGCCCAGGAGCAGTACTTC. Residues: CASSEDRAQEQYF.

The chain combines TRBV6-5 with TRBJ2-1; TRBD2 agrees at 7 bases. CDR1 is MNHEY, CDR2 SVGAGI, per germline. This CDR3 spans 14 amino acids. V was clipped by 2 bases and J by 6 bases; unmatched bases: 4. CDR3 residues: CASSYGREGNEQFF. In DNA, the CDR3 is TGTGCCAGCAGTTACGGCAGGGAGGGCAATGAGCAGTTCTTC.

The chain recombines TRBV18 with TRBJ2-7; perhaps D is TRBD1 or TRBD2 (5 bases each). Germline CDR1 is KGHSH and CDR2 is LQKENI. CDR3 length: 15 residues. V gave up 0 bases and J gave up 2 bases, with 11 bases separating them. The CDR3 bases are TGTGCCAGCTCACCACCCGGGGCCTTAACCTACGAGCAGTACTTC. It translates to CASSPPGALTYEQYF.

The chain employs TRBV6-1 and TRBJ2-7; unclear D gene. Germline CDR1 is MNHNS and CDR2 is SASEGT. The CDR3 runs 16 residues. V shed 8 bases and J shed 3 bases, with 23 bases lying between them. CDR3 in amino acids: CASVRTDQHRYYEQYF. DNA for the CDR3: TGTGCCAGCGTCCGAACAGACCAACATCGATACTACGAGCAGTACTTC.

J is TRBJ2-7 and V is TRBV28; possible D gene TRBD1, 6 bases. The V end was cut by 10 bases, the J end by 2 bases, with 21 bases between. Germline CDR1 reads MDHEN; CDR2 reads SYDVKM. CDR3 length: 15 amino acids. Here the CDR3 reads CANTVGWGPAYEQYF. The CDR3 DNA sequence: TGTGCCAACACCGTGGGATGGGGGCCAGCCTACGAGCAGTACTTC.

The V call is TRBV9, the J call TRBJ2-7; 7 bases match TRBD2. V trimming: 4 bases; J trimming: 5 bases; junction bases outside the gene matches: 15. CDR1 is SGDLS, CDR2 YYNGEE, per germline. CDR3 length: 16 residues. The CDR3 loop reads CASSPYAGLEEHEQYF. DNA for the CDR3: TGTGCCAGCAGCCCATACGCAGGACTAGAGGAACACGAGCAGTACTTC. The variable domain in full, with the rest retrieved from reference TRBV9 and TRBJ2-7, is DSGVTQTPKHLITATGQRVTLRCSPRSGDLSVYWYQQSLDQGLQFLIQYYNGEERAKGNILERFSAQQFPDLHSELNLSSLELGDSALYFCASSPYAGLEEHEQYFGPGTRLTVT.

The chain joins TRBV6-5 to TRBJ1-3, with D tentatively TRBD1 (5 bases). V was pared by 4 bases and J by 0 bases, with 13 bases between. From germline, CDR1 is MNHEY and CDR2 SVGAGI. The CDR3 covers 16 residues. CDR3 residues: CASSLLEGSSGNTIYF. CDR3 DNA: TGTGCCAGCAGTTTGTTGGAGGGGAGCTCTGGAAACACCATATATTTT.

This chain joins TRBV30 and TRBJ2-7; D may be TRBD1 (6 bases). The CDR3 consists of 17 residues. The V and J ends lost 5 bases and 0 bases respectively, with 23 bases between them. The germline V gene has CDR1 GTSNPN and CDR2 SVGIG (reference sequence). CDR3 sequence reads: CAWEGVRPPLSSYEQYF. The CDR3 bases are TGTGCCTGGGAGGGGGTGCGTCCCCCCCTGAGCTCCTACGAGCAGTACTTC.

The V gene is TRBV5-1, the J gene TRBJ2-1; TRBD1 matches 10 bases. Trimming cost V 1 base and J 5 bases; bases outside gene matches: 15. Per germline, CDR1 SGHRS and CDR2 YFSETQ. This CDR3 contains 19 residues. For the CDR3, the DNA is TGCGCCAGCAGCTTGATGGGACAGGGGAGCCCCTCGGGGGACAATGAGCAGTTCTTC. Encoded protein: CASSLMGQGSPSGDNEQFF.

V usage is TRBV19 and J usage is TRBJ2-1; 7 nucleotides agree with TRBD2. This CDR3 spans 14 amino acids. Germline V gene lookup returns CDR1 LNHDA and CDR2 SQIVND (reference sequence). After removal of 3 bases from V and 7 bases from J, the junction contained 6 bases not matched to a gene. This CDR3 is CASSIQIGGNEQFF. CDR3 in DNA: TGTGCCAGTAGTATTCAAATCGGGGGGAATGAGCAGTTCTTC.

This clonotype was counted between two and nine times. This sequence joins TRBV7-3 and TRBJ2-3; TRBD2 agrees at 7 bases. Germline values: CDR1 SGHTA, CDR2 FQGTGA. The ends lost 2 bases at V and 6 bases at J; junction bases unmatched: 8. This CDR3 comprises 15 residues. CDR3 bases: TGTGCCAGCAGCTTACTTGCGGGAGCGGCCGATACGCAGTATTTT. Residues: CASSLLAGAADTQYF. Variable domain in full (rest from reference TRBV7-3 and TRBJ2-3): GAGVSQTPSNKVTEKGKYVELRCDPISGHTALYWYRQSLGQGPEFLIYFQGTGAADDSGLPNDRFFAVRPEGSVSTLKIQRTERGDSAVYLCASSLLAGAADTQYFGPGTRLTVL.

The table lists this clonotype with a few counts. This chain links TRBV13 with TRBJ2-3; 13 nucleotides agree with TRBD2. Germline V gene lookup returns CDR1 PRHDT and CDR2 FYEKMQ (reference sequence). The V and J ends lost 4 bases and 4 bases, in that order; junction bases with no gene match: 5. The CDR3 consists of 16 residues. CDR3 residues: CASSSGLAGVADTQYF. For the CDR3, the DNA is TGTGCCAGCAGCTCTGGACTAGCGGGAGTAGCAGATACGCAGTATTTT.

This rearrangement joins TRBV5-5 to TRBJ1-5; D unresolved. The V gene's germline CDR1 is SGHKS and CDR2 YYEKEE (reference sequence). The length of the CDR3 is 14 residues. V shed 2 bases and J shed 2 bases, with 8 bases lying between them. CDR3 protein: CASSFRGGNQPQHF. In nucleotides, the CDR3 is TGTGCCAGCAGCTTTCGCGGAGGCAATCAGCCCCAGCATTTT.

The chain has TRBV4-1 and TRBJ1-5, with a possible D match to TRBD1 (6 bases). This CDR3 has 14 residues. CDR1 is MGHRA and CDR2 is YSYEKL in the germline V gene. V was trimmed by 4 bases and J by 3 bases, leaving 10 bases between them. CDR3 DNA: TGCGCCAGCAGCCCGAGACAGGCCAATCAGCCCCAGCATTTT. Its protein is CASSPRQANQPQHF.

This chain joins TRBV10-3 and TRBJ2-4; a possible D gene is TRBD1 (6 bases). Deletions cut 6 bases from V and 5 bases from J, with 14 bases between. The length of the CDR3 is 14 residues. Germline V CDR1 and CDR2: ENHRY, SYGVKD. CDR3: CAISPGDGENIQYF. The DNA for the CDR3 is TGTGCCATCAGCCCAGGGGACGGCGAAAACATTCAGTACTTC.